This T cell receptor beta chain derives from a study of early T cells in non-severe SARS-CoV-2 infection. Individual cDNA molecules were tagged with unique molecular identifiers. A single record per CDR3 protein comes from TCRdb applying MiXCR to the 5' RACE reads. Of about 83,000 distinct CDR3 sequences listed, about 9.4% are singletons. The CDR3 loop spans 12 amino acids. Trimming left V 4 bases short and J 1 base short, with 8 bases between. Germline CDR1 is GTSNPN and CDR2 is SVGIG (reference sequence). V and J are TRBV30 and TRBJ2-7; D is perhaps TRBD1 (6 bases). The sequence was obtained from an adult who was a healthcare worker with PCR-confirmed SARS-CoV-2 infection or an uninfected control (not recorded which). The specimen comprised whole blood, sampled at baseline. CDR3: CAWKQGSYEQYF. The CDR3, as DNA: TGTGCCTGGAAACAGGGATCCTACGAGCAGTACTTC.